Only one count was recorded for the clone carrying this TCR beta chain. In the authors' workflow: Nucleated cell number was recorded as an estimate derived from reference gene primer amplification. The protocol was immunoSEQ multiplex PCR, while the TCRdb copy is restricted to in-frame clones and leaves out a portion. That table furnishes V, J and clone size, whereas the DNA furnished D and trimming. The table includes hundreds of thousands of clones, roughly 86% detected once. This specimen comes from a study of blood T cell repertoires in COVID-19. About the study: Spain, Italy and the United States supplied samples that represented acute and convalescent COVID-19. The analysed material was cDNA or gDNA that came from T cells, B-cell-depleted T cells, or PBMCs.

Sequenced material: peripheral blood. The sequence came from a woman aged 60-75 years who had recovered from COVID-19.

The chain's CDR3 is CASSLGVRGLNYGYTF. CDR3 coding DNA: TGTGCCAGCAGCTTGGGGGTCAGGGGCTTAAACTATGGCTACACCTTC. This rearrangement joins TRBV5-4 to TRBJ1-2; weak D call: TRBD1 (6 bases). This CDR3 comprises 16 residues. The germline V gene encodes CDR1 SGHNT and CDR2 YYREEE (reference sequence). The ends were cut back, 0 bases at V and 2 bases at J, with 14 bases in the middle.